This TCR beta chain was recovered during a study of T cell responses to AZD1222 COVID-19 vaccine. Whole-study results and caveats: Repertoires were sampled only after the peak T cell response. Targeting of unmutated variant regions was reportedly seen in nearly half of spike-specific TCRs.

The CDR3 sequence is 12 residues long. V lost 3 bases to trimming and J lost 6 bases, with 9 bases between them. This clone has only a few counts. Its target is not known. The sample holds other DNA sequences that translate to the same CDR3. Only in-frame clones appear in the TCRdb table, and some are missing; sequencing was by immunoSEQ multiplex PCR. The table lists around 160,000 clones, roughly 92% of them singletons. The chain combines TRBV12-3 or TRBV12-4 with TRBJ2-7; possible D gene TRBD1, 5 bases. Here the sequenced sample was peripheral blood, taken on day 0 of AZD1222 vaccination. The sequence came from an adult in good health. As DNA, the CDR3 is TGTGCCAGCAGTTTGGGGCCGGGCGAGCAGTACTTC. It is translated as CASSLGPGEQYF.